The present T cell receptor beta chain was sequenced within a study of T-cell reconstitution after alpha-beta-depleted transplantation in children. Preparation of the TCRbeta library involved a method that used unique molecular identifiers. MiXCR, applied by TCRdb to the PCR reads, yields one record per CDR3 protein. The table lists approximately 350,000 distinct CDR3 sequences, 15% to 20% of them singletons, with about 41% in the top ten. Whole-study findings and limits: Some patients' high day-60 TCRbeta diversity was attributed to recipient cells surviving conditioning. After one year, T-cell counts and TCRbeta diversity mostly came from new T cells. The origin of alpha-beta T cells about two months after transplant was reportedly several hundred expanded graft clones.

This clonotype was counted a few times. Its antigen is unidentified. Per the germline V gene, CDR1 is SQVTM and CDR2 is ANQGSEA. This CDR3 is 13 amino acids long. The V and J ends lost 0 bases and 2 bases respectively, with 6 bases between them. V and J are TRBV29-1 and TRBJ2-3; D might be TRBD2 (6 bases). This receptor was identified in a male patient between 2 and 10 years old who had a stem cell transplant for acute lymphoblastic leukemia, so the T cells may come from the graft donor. The material was PBMCs, mostly from graft donor cells, obtained 360 days after TCRalphabeta/CD19-depleted stem cell transplant. The CDR3 protein is CSVEEDYTDTQYF. CDR3 sequence (DNA): TGCAGCGTTGAAGAGGACTACACAGATACGCAGTATTTT.